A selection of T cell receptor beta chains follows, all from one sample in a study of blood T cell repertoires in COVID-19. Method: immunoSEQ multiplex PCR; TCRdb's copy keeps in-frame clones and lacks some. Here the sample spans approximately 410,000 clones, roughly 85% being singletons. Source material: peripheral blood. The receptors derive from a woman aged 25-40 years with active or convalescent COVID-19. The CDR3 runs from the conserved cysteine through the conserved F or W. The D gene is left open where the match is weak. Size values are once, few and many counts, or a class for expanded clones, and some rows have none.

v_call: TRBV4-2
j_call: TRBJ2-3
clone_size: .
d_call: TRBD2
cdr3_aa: CASSQAGAAGASTDTQYF
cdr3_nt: TGTGCCAGCAGCCAAGCCGGGGCAGCGGGGGCTAGCACAGATACGCAGTATTTT

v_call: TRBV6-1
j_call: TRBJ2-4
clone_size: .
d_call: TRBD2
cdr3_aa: CASSERQRGGNIQYF
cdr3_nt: TGTGCCAGCAGTGAACGGCAGCGGGGGGGCAACATTCAGTACTTC

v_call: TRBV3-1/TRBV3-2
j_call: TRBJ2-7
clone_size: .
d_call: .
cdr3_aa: CASSLLGDSYEQYF
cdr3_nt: TGTGCCAGCAGCCTCCTCGGGGATTCCTACGAGCAGTACTTC

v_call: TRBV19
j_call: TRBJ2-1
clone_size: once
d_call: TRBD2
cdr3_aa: CASSIERGSQFF
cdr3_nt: TGTGCCAGTAGTATTGAACGCGGGAGCCAGTTCTTC

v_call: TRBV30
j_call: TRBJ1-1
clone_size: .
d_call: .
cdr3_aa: CAWSVLGSNTEAFF
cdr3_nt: TGTGCCTGGAGTGTACTCGGTTCAAACACTGAAGCTTTCTTT

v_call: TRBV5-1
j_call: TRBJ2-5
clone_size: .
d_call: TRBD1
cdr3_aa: CASSPQTDRAQETQYF
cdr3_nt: TGCGCCAGCAGCCCACAGACGGACAGGGCACAAGAGACCCAGTACTTC

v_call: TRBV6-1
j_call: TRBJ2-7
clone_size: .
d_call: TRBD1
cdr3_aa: CASSELGQGAGEQYF
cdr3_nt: TGTGCCAGCAGTGAATTAGGACAGGGGGCAGGGGAGCAGTACTTC

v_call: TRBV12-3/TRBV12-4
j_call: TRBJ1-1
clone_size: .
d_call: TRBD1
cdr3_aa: CASNNVGQSEAFF
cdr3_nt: TGTGCCAGCAACAACGTGGGACAGAGTGAAGCTTTCTTT

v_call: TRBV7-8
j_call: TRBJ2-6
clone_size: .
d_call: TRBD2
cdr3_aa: CASSYVGGLTGANVLTF
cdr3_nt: TGTGCCAGCAGCTATGTCGGGGGGTTAACTGGGGCCAACGTCCTGACTTTC

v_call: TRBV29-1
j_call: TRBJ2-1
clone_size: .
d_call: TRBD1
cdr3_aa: CSVGTGGYNEQFF
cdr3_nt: TGCAGCGTCGGGACAGGGGGCTACAATGAGCAGTTCTTC

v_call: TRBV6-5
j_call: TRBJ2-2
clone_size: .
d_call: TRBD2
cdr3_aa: CASTTSGGDTGELFF
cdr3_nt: TGTGCCAGCACCACGAGCGGGGGAGACACCGGGGAGCTGTTTTTT

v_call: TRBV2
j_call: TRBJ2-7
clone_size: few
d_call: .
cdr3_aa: CASSRGRAQISYEQYF
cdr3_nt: TGTGCCAGCAGCAGGGGACGGGCGCAAATTTCCTACGAGCAGTACTTC

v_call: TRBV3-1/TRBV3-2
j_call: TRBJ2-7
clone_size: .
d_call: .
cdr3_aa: CASSQETSRDEQYF
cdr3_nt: TGTGCCAGCAGCCAAGAGACCAGCCGGGACGAGCAGTACTTC

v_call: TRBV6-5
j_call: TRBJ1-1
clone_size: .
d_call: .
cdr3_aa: CASSRQGRNTEAFF
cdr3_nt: TGTGCCAGCAGTAGGCAGGGGAGGAACACTGAAGCTTTCTTT

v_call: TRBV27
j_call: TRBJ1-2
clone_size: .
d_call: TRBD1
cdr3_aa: CASSPTGARGYGYTF
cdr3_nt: TGTGCCAGCAGTCCAACAGGGGCACGGGGCTATGGCTACACCTTC

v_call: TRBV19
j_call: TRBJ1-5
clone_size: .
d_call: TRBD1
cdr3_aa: CASSMRLWQGASNQPQHF
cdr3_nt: TGTGCCAGTAGTATGCGCTTGTGGCAGGGGGCTAGCAATCAGCCCCAGCATTTT

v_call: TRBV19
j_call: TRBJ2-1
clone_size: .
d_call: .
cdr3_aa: CASSIASPGGLINEQFF
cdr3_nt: TGTGCCAGTAGTATAGCTAGCCCGGGGGGCCTGATCAATGAGCAGTTCTTC

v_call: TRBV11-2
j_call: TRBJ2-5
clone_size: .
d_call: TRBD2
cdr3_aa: CASSSSPATSGQETQYF
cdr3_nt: TGTGCCAGCAGCTCATCCCCCGCGACTAGCGGCCAAGAGACCCAGTACTTC

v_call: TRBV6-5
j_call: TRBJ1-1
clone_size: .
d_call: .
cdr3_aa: CASEGPANTEAFF
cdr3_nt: TGTGCCAGCGAGGGTCCCGCGAACACTGAAGCTTTCTTT

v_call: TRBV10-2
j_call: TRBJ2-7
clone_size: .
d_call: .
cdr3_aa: CASSELAFTYEQYF
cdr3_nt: TGCGCCAGCAGTGAGCTAGCGTTCACCTACGAGCAGTACTTC

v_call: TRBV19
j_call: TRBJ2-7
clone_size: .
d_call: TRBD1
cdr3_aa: CASATGTGIYEQYF
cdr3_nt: TGTGCCAGTGCAACCGGGACAGGTATCTACGAGCAGTACTTC

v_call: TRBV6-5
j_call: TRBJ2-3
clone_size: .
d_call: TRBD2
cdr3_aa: CASRVAGIPDTQYF
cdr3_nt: TGTGCCAGCAGGGTAGCGGGAATTCCAGATACGCAGTATTTT

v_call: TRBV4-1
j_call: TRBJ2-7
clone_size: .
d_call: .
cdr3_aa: CASSQGIGSYEQYF
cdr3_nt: TGCGCCAGCAGCCAAGGAATAGGGAGTTACGAGCAGTACTTC

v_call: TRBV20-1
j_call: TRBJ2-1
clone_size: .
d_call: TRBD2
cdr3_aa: CSASRASGGASYNEQFF
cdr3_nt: TGCAGTGCTAGTCGAGCTAGCGGGGGGGCCTCCTACAATGAGCAGTTCTTC

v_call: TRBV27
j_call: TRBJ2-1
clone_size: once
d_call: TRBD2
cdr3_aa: CASSPPWSSGRGAVNEQFF
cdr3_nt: TGTGCCAGCAGTCCCCCGTGGTCTAGCGGGAGGGGCGCCGTCAATGAGCAGTTCTTC

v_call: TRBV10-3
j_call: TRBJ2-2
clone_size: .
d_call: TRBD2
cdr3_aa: CAISEVGTSGGELFF
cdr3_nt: TGTGCCATCAGTGAAGTCGGGACTAGCGGCGGGGAGCTGTTTTTT

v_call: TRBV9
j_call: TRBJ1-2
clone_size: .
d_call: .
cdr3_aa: CASSVASGGARNYGYTF
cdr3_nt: TGTGCCAGCAGCGTAGCTAGTGGAGGGGCGCGGAACTATGGCTACACCTTC

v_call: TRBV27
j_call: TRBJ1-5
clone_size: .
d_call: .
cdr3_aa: CASSLSRYQPQHF
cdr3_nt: TGTGCCAGCAGTTTATCCCGTTATCAGCCCCAGCATTTT

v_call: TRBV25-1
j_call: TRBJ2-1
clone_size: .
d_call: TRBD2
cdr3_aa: CASSEWAGDYRNEQFF
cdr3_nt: TGTGCCAGCAGTGAATGGGCGGGAGATTATCGGAATGAGCAGTTCTTC

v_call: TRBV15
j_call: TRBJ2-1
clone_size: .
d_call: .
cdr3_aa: CATRPDAYNEQFF
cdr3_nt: TGTGCCACCAGACCAGATGCCTACAATGAGCAGTTCTTC

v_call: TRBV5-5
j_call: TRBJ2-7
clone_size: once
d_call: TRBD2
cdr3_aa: CASSWIAGDHYEQYF
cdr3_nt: TGTGCCAGCAGCTGGATAGCGGGAGACCACTACGAGCAGTACTTC

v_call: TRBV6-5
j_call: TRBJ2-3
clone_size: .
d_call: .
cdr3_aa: CASSPRVDADTQYF
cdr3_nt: TGTGCCAGCAGCCCGAGGGTAGATGCAGATACGCAGTATTTT

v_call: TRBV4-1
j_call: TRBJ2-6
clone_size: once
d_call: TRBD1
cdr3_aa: CASSQYEGAAGANVLTF
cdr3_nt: TGCGCCAGCAGCCAATATGAGGGGGCGGCCGGGGCCAACGTCCTGACTTTC

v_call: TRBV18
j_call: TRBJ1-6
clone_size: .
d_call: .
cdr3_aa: CASSPSVNSPLHF
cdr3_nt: TGTGCCAGCTCACCTTCTGTAAATTCACCCCTCCACTTT

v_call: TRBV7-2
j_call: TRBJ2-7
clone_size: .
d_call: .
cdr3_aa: CASSLGGGEQYF
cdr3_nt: TGTGCCAGCAGCCTAGGAGGGGGCGAGCAGTACTTC